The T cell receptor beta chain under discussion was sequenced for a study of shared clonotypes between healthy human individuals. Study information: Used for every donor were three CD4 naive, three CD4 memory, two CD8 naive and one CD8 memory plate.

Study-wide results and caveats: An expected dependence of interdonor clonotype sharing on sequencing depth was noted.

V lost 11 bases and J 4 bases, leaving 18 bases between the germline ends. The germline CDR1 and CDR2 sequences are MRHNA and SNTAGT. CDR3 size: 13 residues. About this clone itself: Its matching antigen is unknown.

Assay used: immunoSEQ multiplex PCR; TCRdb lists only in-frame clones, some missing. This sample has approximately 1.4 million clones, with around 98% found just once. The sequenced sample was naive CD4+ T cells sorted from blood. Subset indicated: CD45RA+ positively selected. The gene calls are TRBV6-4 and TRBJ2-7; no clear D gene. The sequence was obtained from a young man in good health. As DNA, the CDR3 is TGTGCCCAAGCTCACAGAACACGATACGAGCAGTACTTC. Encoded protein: CAQAHRTRYEQYF.